A single sample gave rise to the 4 T cell receptor beta chains below, sequenced in a study of PD-L1 blockade in urothelial cancer. Time point described: pretreatment peripheral blood. Sequencing used immunoSEQ multiplex PCR; TCRdb keeps in-frame clones, though not all of them. The sample carries 45,000 to 55,000 clones, approximately 80% recorded once. The sequencing used PBMCs, collected around atezolizumab (anti-PD-L1) treatment. These receptors came from a man in his fifties or sixties with urothelial cancer.

The CDR3, as DNA: TGCAGCGTCGGAGACAGTAATAGCAATCAGCCCCAGCATTTT. Its translation is CSVGDSNSNQPQHF. The chain combines TRBV29-1 with TRBJ1-5; maybe TRBD1 (5 bases). The ends were cut back, 6 bases at V and 0 bases at J, with 12 bases in the middle. Looked up from germline, CDR1 is SQVTM and CDR2 is ANQGSEA. This CDR3 contains 14 residues.

The chain links TRBV27 to TRBJ2-4; D may be TRBD1 (7 bases). Germline V gene data show CDR1 as MNHEY and CDR2 as SMNVEV (reference sequence). V lost 8 bases and J 8 bases, leaving 22 bases between the germline ends. CDR3 size: 15 residues. CDR3 nucleotide sequence: TGTGCCAGCCAATCCCGGAGGGGGCTGGGCGACATTCAGTACTTC. Amino acids: CASQSRRGLGDIQYF.

This rearrangement joins TRBV4-3 to TRBJ2-1; 8 nucleotides agree with TRBD2. V lost 1 base, J lost 2 bases, and 1 base stayed unmatched. Germline assignment: CDR1 LGHNA and CDR2 YSLEER. CDR3 length: 15 residues. CDR3 nucleotide sequence: TGCGCCAGCAGCCAAGGGACTAGCACCTACAATGAGCAGTTCTTC. This codes for CASSQGTSTYNEQFF.

The chain couples TRBV7-2 to TRBJ2-7; TRBD1 might be the D (6 bases). Germline lookup yields CDR1 SGHTA and CDR2 FQGNSA. Trimming removed 5 bases at V and 2 bases at J, with 16 bases between. CDR3 length: 15 amino acids. The CDR3 DNA reads as TGTGCCAGCAGCATAACACCGGGACAAACCTACGAGCAGTACTTC. Residues: CASSITPGQTYEQYF.